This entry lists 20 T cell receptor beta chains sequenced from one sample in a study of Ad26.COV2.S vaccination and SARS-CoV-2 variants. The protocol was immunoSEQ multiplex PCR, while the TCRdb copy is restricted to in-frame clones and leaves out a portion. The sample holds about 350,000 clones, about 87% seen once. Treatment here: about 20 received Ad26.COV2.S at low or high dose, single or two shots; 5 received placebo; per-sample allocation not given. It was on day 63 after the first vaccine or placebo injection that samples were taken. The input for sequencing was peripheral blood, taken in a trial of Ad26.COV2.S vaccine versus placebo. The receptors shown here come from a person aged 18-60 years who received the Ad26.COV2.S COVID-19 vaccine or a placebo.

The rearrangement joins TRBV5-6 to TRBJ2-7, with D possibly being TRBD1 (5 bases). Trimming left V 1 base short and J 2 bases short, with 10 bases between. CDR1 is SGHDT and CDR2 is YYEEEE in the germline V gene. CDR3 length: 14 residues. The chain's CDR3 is CASSLSAGTYEQYF. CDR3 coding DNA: TGTGCCAGCAGCTTGTCGGCAGGGACCTACGAGCAGTACTTC. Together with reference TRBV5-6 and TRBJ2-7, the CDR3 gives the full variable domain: DAGVTQSPTHLIKTRGQQVTLRCSPKSGHDTVSWYQQALGQGPQFIFQYYEEEERQRGNFPDRFSGHQFPNYSSELNVNALLLGDSALYLCASSLSAGTYEQYFGPGTRLTVT.

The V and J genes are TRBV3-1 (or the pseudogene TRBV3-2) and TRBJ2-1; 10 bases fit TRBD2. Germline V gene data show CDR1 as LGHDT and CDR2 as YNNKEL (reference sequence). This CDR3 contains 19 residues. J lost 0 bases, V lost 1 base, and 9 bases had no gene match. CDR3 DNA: TGTGCCAGCAGCCAAGTAGGTAGCGGGAGGTGGGGCTCCTACAATGAGCAGTTCTTC. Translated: CASSQVGSGRWGSYNEQFF.

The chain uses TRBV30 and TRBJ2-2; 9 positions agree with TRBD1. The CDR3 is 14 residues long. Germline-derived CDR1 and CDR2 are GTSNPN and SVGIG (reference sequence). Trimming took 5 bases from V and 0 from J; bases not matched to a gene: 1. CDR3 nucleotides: TGTGCCTGGCGACAGGGGGCGAACACCGGGGAGCTGTTTTTT. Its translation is CAWRQGANTGELFF.

CDR3 in amino acids: CASSLVGTDGIGYTF. Here the CDR3 DNA reads TGTGCCAGCAGCTTAGTTGGGACAGACGGTATTGGCTACACCTTC. V and J are TRBV7-9 and TRBJ1-2; 7 bases match TRBD1. The CDR3 extends over 15 amino acids. V shed 1 base and J 7 bases; nucleotides not matched to a gene: 9. Looked up from germline, CDR1 is SEHNR and CDR2 is FQNEAQ (reference sequence). The full variable domain, rest sourced from reference TRBV7-9 and TRBJ1-2, is DTGVSQNPRHKITKRGQNVTFRCDPISEHNRLYWYRQTLGQGPEFLTYFQNEAQLEKSRLLSDRFSAERPKGSFSTLEIQRTEQGDSAMYLCASSLVGTDGIGYTFGSGTRLTVV.

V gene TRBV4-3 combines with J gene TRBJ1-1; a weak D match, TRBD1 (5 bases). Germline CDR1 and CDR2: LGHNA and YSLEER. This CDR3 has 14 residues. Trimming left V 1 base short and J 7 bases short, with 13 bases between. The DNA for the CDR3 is TGCGCCAGCAGCCAAGTGGGCGGACAAAATGAAGCTTTCTTT. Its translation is CASSQVGGQNEAFF.

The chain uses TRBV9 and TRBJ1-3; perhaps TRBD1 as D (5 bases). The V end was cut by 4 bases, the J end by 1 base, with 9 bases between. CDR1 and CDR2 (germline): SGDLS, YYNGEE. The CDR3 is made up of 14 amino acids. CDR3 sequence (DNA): TGTGCCAGCAGCTCGACAGTTTCTGGAAACACCATATATTTT. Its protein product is CASSSTVSGNTIYF.

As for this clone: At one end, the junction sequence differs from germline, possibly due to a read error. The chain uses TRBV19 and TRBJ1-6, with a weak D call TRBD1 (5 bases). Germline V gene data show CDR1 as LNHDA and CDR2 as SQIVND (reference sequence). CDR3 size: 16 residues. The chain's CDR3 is CASSIRRGRDFSSLHF. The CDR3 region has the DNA TGTGCCAGTAGTATACGGAGGGGACGGGATTTTTCATCCCTCCACTTT.

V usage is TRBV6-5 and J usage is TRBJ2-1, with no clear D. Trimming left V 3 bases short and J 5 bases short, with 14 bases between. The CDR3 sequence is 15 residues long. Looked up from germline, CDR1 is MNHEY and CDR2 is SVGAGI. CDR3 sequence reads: CASSYSDILDNEQFF. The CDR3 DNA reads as TGTGCCAGCAGTTATTCCGACATTCTGGACAATGAGCAGTTCTTC.

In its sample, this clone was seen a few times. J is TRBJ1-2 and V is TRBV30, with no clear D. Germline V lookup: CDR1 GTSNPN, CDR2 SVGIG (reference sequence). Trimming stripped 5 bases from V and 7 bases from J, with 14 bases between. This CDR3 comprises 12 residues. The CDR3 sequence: CAWGPPGGGYTF. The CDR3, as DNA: TGTGCCTGGGGCCCTCCCGGCGGTGGCTACACCTTC. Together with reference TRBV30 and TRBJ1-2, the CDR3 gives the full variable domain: SQTIHQWPATLVQPVGSPLSLECTVEGTSNPNLYWYRQAAGRGLQLLFYSVGIGQISSEVPQNLSASRPQDRQFILSSKKLLLSDSGFYLCAWGPPGGGYTFGSGTRLTVV.

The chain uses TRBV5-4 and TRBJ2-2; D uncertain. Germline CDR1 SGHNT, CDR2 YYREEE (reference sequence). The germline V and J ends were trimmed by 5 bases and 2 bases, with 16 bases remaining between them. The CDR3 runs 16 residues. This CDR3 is CASRSRISGNTGELFF. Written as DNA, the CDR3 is TGTGCCAGCAGGTCAAGGATTTCGGGTAACACCGGGGAGCTGTTTTTT.

This CDR3 reads CATSDPKTGMEGYTF. In nucleotides, the CDR3 is TGTGCCACCAGTGATCCTAAGACAGGGATGGAGGGCTACACCTTC. The chain employs TRBV24-1 and TRBJ1-2; TRBD1 aligns across 7 bases. Germline CDR1 and CDR2: KGHDR and SFDVKD. There are 15 residues in the CDR3. J was trimmed by 8 bases and V by 3 bases; bases with no gene match: 11.

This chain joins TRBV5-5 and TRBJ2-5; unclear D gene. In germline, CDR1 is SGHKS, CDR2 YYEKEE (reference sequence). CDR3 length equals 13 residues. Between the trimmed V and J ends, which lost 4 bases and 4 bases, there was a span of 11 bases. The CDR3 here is CASSHGNRETQYF. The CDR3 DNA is TGTGCCAGCAGCCACGGAAACCGAGAGACCCAGTACTTC.

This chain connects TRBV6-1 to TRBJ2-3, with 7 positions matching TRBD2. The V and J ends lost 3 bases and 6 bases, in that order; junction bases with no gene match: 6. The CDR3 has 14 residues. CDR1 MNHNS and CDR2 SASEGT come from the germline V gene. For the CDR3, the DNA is TGTGCCAGCAGTGATTGGACTAGAGCCGATACGCAGTATTTT. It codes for CASSDWTRADTQYF.

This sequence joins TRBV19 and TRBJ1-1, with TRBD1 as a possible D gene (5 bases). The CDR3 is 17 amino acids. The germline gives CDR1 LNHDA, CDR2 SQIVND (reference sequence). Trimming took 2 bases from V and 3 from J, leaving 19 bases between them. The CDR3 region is CASSISYGGMKDTEAFF. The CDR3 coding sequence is TGTGCCAGTAGTATAAGTTATGGGGGGATGAAGGACACTGAAGCTTTCTTT.

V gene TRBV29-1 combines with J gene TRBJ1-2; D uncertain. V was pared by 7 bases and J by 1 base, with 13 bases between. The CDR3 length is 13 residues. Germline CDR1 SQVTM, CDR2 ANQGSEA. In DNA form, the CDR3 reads TGCAGCGCGTGGGCGGGAGATAACTATGGCTACACCTTC. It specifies CSAWAGDNYGYTF.

CDR3 bases: TGTGCCAGCAGCTTACAGGGGGTTGAGACCCAGTACTTC. Protein sequence: CASSLQGVETQYF. The chain employs TRBV28 and TRBJ2-5; the match to TRBD1 covers 8 bases. CDR1 and CDR2 from the germline V gene are MDHEN and SYDVKM. This CDR3 contains 13 residues. V trimming: 6 bases; J trimming: 5 bases; junction bases outside the gene matches: 5.

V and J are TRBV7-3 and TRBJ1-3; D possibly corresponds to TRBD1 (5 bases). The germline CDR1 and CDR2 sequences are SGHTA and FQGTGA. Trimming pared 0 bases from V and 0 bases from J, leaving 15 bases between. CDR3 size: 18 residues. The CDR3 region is CASSLTFSGAASGNTIYF. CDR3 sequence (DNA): TGTGCCAGCAGCTTAACGTTTAGCGGGGCGGCCTCTGGAAACACCATATATTTT.

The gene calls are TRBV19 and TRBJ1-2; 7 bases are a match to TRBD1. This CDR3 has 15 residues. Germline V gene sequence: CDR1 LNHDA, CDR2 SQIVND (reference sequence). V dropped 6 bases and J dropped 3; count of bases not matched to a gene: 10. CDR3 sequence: CASSRSKQGHYGYTF. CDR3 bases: TGTGCCAGTAGCCGCTCAAAACAGGGGCACTATGGCTACACCTTC. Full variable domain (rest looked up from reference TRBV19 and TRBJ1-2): DGGITQSPKYLFRKEGQNVTLSCEQNLNHDAMYWYRQDPGQGLRLIYYSQIVNDFQKGDIAEGYSVSREKKESFPLTVTSAQKNPTAFYLCASSRSKQGHYGYTFGSGTRLTVV.

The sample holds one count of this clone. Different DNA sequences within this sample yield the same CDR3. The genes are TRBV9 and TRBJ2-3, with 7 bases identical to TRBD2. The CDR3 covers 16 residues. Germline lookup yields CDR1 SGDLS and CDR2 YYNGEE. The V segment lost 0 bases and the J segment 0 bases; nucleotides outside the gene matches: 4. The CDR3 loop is CASSVGGGSSTDTQYF. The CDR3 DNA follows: TGTGCCAGCAGCGTAGGTGGCGGGAGTAGCACAGATACGCAGTATTTT.

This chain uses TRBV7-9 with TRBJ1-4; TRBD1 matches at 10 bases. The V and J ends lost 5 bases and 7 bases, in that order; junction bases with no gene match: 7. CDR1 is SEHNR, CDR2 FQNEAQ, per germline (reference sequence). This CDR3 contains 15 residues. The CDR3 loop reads CASSNRQGAGEKLFF. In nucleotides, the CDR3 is TGTGCCAGCAGCAACCGACAGGGGGCGGGTGAAAAACTGTTTTTT.